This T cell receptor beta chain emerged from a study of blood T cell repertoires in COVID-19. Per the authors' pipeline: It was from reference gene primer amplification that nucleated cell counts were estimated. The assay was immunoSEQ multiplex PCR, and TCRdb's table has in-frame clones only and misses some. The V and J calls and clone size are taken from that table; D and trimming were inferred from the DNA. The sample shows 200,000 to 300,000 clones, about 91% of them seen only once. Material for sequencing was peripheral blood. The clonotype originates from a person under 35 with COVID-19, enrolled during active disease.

CDR3 amino acids: CASSKGLTNYEQYF. In nucleotides, the CDR3 is TGTGCCAGCAGCAAGGGACTGACAAACTACGAGCAGTACTTC. This chain joins TRBV21-1 and TRBJ2-7; the table gives TRBD2 as D, unverified against the DNA. TRBV21-1 is shown as a pseudogene. This CDR3 has 14 amino acids.